This T cell receptor (beta chain) was captured in a study of cytomegalovirus exposure and HLA in healthy donors. The PCR employed 60 Vbeta primers together with 13 Jbeta primers. Sequencing was performed with immunoSEQ multiplex PCR; in TCRdb, only in-frame clones are kept and a portion is missing. The sample includes over 150,000 clones, 77% of them seen just once. Sequenced sample: PBMCs. The clonotype comes from a male donor in good health and CMV-seropositive.

The chain's CDR3 is CASSSRQGANTGELFF. In nucleotides, the CDR3 is TGTGCCAGCTCATCTCGACAGGGGGCTAACACCGGGGAGCTGTTTTTT. This sequence joins TRBV18 and TRBJ2-2; the match to TRBD1 covers 10 bases. The V gene end was trimmed by 5 bases and the J gene end by 2 bases; junction bases not matched to a gene: 5. The germline CDR1 and CDR2 sequences are KGHSH and LQKENI. The CDR3 length is 16 residues.